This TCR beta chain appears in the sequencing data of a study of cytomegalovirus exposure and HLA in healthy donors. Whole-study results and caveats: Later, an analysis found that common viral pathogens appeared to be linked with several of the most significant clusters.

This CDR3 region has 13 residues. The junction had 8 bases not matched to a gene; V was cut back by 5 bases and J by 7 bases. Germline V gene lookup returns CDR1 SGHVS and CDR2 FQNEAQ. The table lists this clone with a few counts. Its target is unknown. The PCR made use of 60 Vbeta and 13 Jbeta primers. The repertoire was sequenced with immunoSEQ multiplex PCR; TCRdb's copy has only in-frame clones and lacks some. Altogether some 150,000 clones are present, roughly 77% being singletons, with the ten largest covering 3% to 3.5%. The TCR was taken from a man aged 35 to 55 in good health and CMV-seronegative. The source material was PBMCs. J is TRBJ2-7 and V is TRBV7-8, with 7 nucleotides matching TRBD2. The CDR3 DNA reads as TGTGCCAGCAGCCAAGCGCTGGGGGGGGAGCAGTACTTC. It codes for CASSQALGGEQYF. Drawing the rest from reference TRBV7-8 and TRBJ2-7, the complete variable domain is GAGVSQSPRYKVAKRGQDVALRCDPISGHVSLFWYQQALGQGPEFLTYFQNEAQLDKSGLPSDRFFAERPEGSVSTLKIQRTQQEDSAVYLCASSQALGGEQYFGPGTRLTVT.